The rows below give T cell receptor beta chains drawn from one sample of a study of T cells in Graves' hyperthyroidism and ophthalmopathy. Using its own MiXCR run on the multiplex PCR reads, TCRdb lists one record per CDR3 protein. The sample consists of some 460,000 distinct CDR3 sequences, approximately 15% of them appearing once. Material: blood. The source is a woman aged 18 to 35 with Graves' hyperthyroidism. Each CDR3 is given with its conserved first and last residue. The order of the fields is J gene, D gene, V gene, clone size, CDR3 protein, CDR3 DNA. A D gene is named only where the DNA matches it firmly. For some rows the clone size is stated as once, few or many, or as a class when expanded; others skip it.

>TRBJ1-1|TRBD1|TRBV5-1|-
CASSGSTGENTEAFF
TGCGCCAGCAGCGGATCGACAGGGGAAAACACTGAAGCTTTCTTT
>TRBJ2-3|TRBD2|TRBV3-1|many
CASSQRLGAGTDTQYF
TGTGCCAGCAGCCAAAGGTTAGGAGCGGGAACAGATACGCAGTATTTT
>TRBJ2-3|-|TRBV5-6|-
CASSQDWGSTDTQYF
TGTGCCAGCAGCCAAGATTGGGGGAGCACAGATACGCAGTATTTT
>TRBJ2-5|-|TRBV27|many
CASSFFAGGGETQYF
TGTGCCAGCAGTTTCTTTGCAGGGGGAGGAGAGACCCAGTACTTC
>TRBJ2-3|TRBD1|TRBV20-1|-
CSARAGTGMTDTQYF
TGCAGTGCTAGAGCCGGGACAGGGATGACAGATACGCAGTATTTT
>TRBJ2-1|TRBD2|TRBV15|many
CATSRNPQAGINNEQFF
TGTGCCACCAGCAGGAATCCGCAAGCGGGAATAAACAATGAGCAGTTCTTC
>TRBJ2-3|-|TRBV6-1|many
CASINGAGRTDTQYF
TGTGCCAGCATCAACGGGGCAGGGCGCACAGATACGCAGTATTTT
>TRBJ2-6|-|TRBV2|many
CASRRGAGRSSGANVLTF
TGTGCCAGCAGGAGGGGGGCAGGGAGAAGCTCTGGGGCCAACGTCCTGACTTTC
>TRBJ2-7|TRBD1|TRBV20-1|many
CSARVGQGLRREQYF
TGCAGTGCTAGAGTCGGACAGGGGCTTCGACGTGAGCAGTACTTC
>TRBJ2-2|-|TRBV12-3/TRBV12-4|-
CASKWGGGTGELFF
TGTGCCAGCAAGTGGGGGGGCGGCACCGGGGAGCTGTTTTTT
>TRBJ1-4|-|TRBV2|-
CASSAQMTDREKLFF
TGTGCCAGCAGTGCCCAGATGACAGATAGAGAAAAACTGTTTTTT
>TRBJ1-5|-|TRBV5-6|many
CASSPGYNQPQHF
TGTGCCAGCAGCCCCGGGTACAATCAGCCCCAGCATTTT
>TRBJ1-2|TRBD1|TRBV19|-
CASTTRDRANYGYTF
TGTGCCAGTACGACCCGGGACAGGGCTAACTATGGCTACACCTTC
>TRBJ2-3|TRBD2|TRBV4-1|few
CASSQGLAGEPVTQYF
TGCGCCAGCAGCCAGGGACTAGCGGGGGAGCCGGTTACGCAGTATTTT
>TRBJ1-1|TRBD1|TRBV2|-
CVRSSERRGREAFF
TGTGTCAGGTCTTCCGAGAGGAGGGGGCGTGAAGCTTTCTTT
>TRBJ1-4|-|TRBV10-3|many
CAISEAFATNEKLFF
TGTGCCATCAGTGAGGCCTTTGCAACTAATGAAAAACTGTTTTTT
>TRBJ1-6|-|TRBV27|many
CASSLSPTSPLHF
TGTGCCAGCAGTTTATCCCCTACCTCACCCCTCCACTTT
>TRBJ2-3|-|TRBV6-1|few
CASSEGADTQYF
TGTGCCAGCAGTGAGGGGGCAGATACGCAGTATTTT
>TRBJ2-1|-|TRBV12-5|few
CASGLSSGEQFF
TGTGCTAGTGGTTTGTCCTCAGGGGAGCAGTTCTTC
>TRBJ2-5|-|TRBV7-9|many
CASSLEGARGRETQYF
TGTGCCAGCAGCTTAGAAGGGGCGAGAGGACGGGAGACCCAGTACTTC
>TRBJ2-1|TRBD2|TRBV6-4|-
CASSFLAGYYNEQFF
TGTGCCAGCAGTTTCCTAGCGGGTTATTACAATGAGCAGTTCTTC
>TRBJ2-7|-|TRBV20-1|many
CSASFGQMSYEQYF
TGCAGTGCTTCCTTCGGACAGATGTCCTACGAGCAGTACTTC
>TRBJ1-4|-|TRBV6-1|few
CASSEEAAGGEKLFF
TGTGCCAGCAGTGAAGAGGCGGCGGGGGGGGAAAAACTGTTTTTT
>TRBJ1-2|-|TRBV30|-
CAWSQTGHYLGGYTF
TGTGCCTGGAGCCAAACGGGCCACTACTTAGGCGGCTACACCTTC
>TRBJ1-5|-|TRBV9|-
CASSVEGPNQPQHF
TGTGCCAGCAGCGTAGAGGGTCCTAATCAGCCCCAGCATTTT
>TRBJ2-2|-|TRBV14|-
CASSQVLAGELFF
TGTGCCAGCAGCCAAGTTCTTGCCGGGGAGCTGTTTTTT
>TRBJ1-2|-|TRBV30|many
CAWSVSSGRRSNYGYTF
TGTGCCTGGAGTGTTTCGTCGGGAAGGCGATCTAACTATGGCTACACCTTC
>TRBJ2-3|-|TRBV2|-
CARSLDENHVVDTQYF
TGTGCCAGGAGCCTCGACGAAAACCATGTAGTGGATACGCAGTATTTT
>TRBJ2-1|-|TRBV24-1|many
CATSDLWRTYEQFF
TGTGCCACCAGTGATTTGTGGCGGACTTATGAGCAGTTCTTC
>TRBJ2-3|-|TRBV5-4|many
CASSSTEDTQYF
TGTGCCAGCAGCTCTACAGAAGATACGCAGTATTTT
>TRBJ1-6|TRBD1|TRBV20-1|many
CSASFSGTGSNSPLHF
TGCAGTGCTAGCTTCTCCGGGACAGGGTCTAATTCACCCCTCCACTTT
>TRBJ1-5|-|TRBV28|many
CASIPAANQPQHF
TGTGCCAGCATTCCGGCAGCCAATCAGCCCCAGCATTTT
>TRBJ1-5|-|TRBV19|-
CASSMTGTPSNQPQHF
TGTGCCAGTAGTATGACCGGGACGCCTAGCAATCAGCCCCAGCATTTT
>TRBJ1-3|-|TRBV30|many
CAWRRHSGNTIYF
TGTGCCTGGAGACGCCACTCTGGAAACACCATATATTTT
>TRBJ2-3|-|TRBV20-1|many
CSARDWHRADFTDTQYF
TGCAGTGCTAGAGATTGGCACAGAGCGGATTTCACAGATACGCAGTATTTT
>TRBJ2-5|TRBD1|TRBV10-2|-
CASRQGAWETQYF
TGCGCCAGCAGACAGGGGGCTTGGGAGACCCAGTACTTC
>TRBJ2-7|-|TRBV7-3|many
CASSLRPGYEQYF
TGTGCCAGCAGCTTGAGGCCGGGGTACGAGCAGTACTTC
>TRBJ2-1|TRBD1|TRBV5-1|many
CASSRGQGNEQFF
TGCGCCAGCAGTCGGGGACAGGGCAATGAGCAGTTCTTC
>TRBJ1-2|-|TRBV19|many
CASSITGVPYGYTF
TGTGCCAGTAGTATAACCGGGGTTCCCTATGGCTACACCTTC
>TRBJ2-3|TRBD2|TRBV20-1|few
CSAPTSGGLADTQYF
TGCAGTGCTCCGACTAGCGGGGGGCTCGCAGATACGCAGTATTTT
>TRBJ2-3|-|TRBV3-1|many
CASSQEMTQYF
TGTGCCAGCAGCCAGGAGATGACGCAGTATTTT
>TRBJ2-7|-|TRBV7-9|-
CASSHRQEIYEQYF
TGTGCCAGCAGCCACAGACAGGAAATATACGAGCAGTACTTC
>TRBJ1-4|TRBD1|TRBV28|few
CASSLWRTGGSTNEKLFF
TGTGCCAGCAGTTTATGGAGGACAGGGGGCTCAACTAATGAAAAACTGTTTTTT
>TRBJ2-1|-|TRBV7-2|many
CASSWGASYNEQFF
TGTGCCAGCAGCTGGGGGGCCTCCTACAATGAGCAGTTCTTC
>TRBJ1-1|TRBD1|TRBV7-8|-
CASSLHPSRGPGTEAFF
TGTGCCAGCAGCCTTCATCCAAGCAGGGGGCCGGGTACTGAAGCTTTCTTT